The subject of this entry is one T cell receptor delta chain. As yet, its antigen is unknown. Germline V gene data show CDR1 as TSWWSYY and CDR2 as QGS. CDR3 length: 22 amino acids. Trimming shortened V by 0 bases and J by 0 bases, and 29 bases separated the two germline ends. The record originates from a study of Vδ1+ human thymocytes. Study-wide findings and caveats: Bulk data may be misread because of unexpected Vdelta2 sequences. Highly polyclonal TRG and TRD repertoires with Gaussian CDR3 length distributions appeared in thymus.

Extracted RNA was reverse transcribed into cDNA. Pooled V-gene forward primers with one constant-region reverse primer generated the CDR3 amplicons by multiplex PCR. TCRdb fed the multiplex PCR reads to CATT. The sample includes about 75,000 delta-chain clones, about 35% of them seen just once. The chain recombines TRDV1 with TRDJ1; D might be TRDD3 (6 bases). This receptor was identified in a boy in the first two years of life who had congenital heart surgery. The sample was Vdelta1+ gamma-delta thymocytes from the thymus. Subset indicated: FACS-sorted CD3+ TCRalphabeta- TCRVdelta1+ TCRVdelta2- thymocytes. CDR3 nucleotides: TGTGCTCTTGGGGAACTAGCAGGGCCCTCTCAACCTTGGGGGCCGTACACCGATAAACTCATCTTT. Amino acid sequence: CALGELAGPSQPWGPYTDKLIF.